The TCR beta chain under discussion was sequenced for a study of blood T cell repertoires in COVID-19. On the study more broadly: The study drew acute and convalescent COVID-19 samples from the United States, Italy and Spain. PBMCs, B-cell-depleted T cells, or T cells provided the cDNA or gDNA that made up the material.

Trimming left V 0 bases short and J 5 bases short, with 17 bases between. The CDR3 has 15 residues. Germline-derived CDR1 and CDR2 are GTSNPN and SVGIG (reference sequence). This clone appeared a few times. Only in-frame clones appear in the TCRdb table, and some are missing; sequencing was by immunoSEQ multiplex PCR. In the table there are about 230,000 clones, about 83% of which are singletons. Sample: peripheral blood. The receptor was isolated from a man aged 40-49 years with active or convalescent COVID-19. The chain links TRBV30 to TRBJ2-7, with D maybe TRBD1 (5 bases). CDR3 loop: CAWSVWQAAGNEQYF. In DNA form, the CDR3 reads TGTGCCTGGAGTGTCTGGCAGGCCGCAGGGAACGAGCAGTACTTC.